Below are 17 T cell receptor beta chains sequenced from a single sample in a study of a mutant IDH1 vaccine in newly diagnosed glioma. No antigen has been assigned to these receptors. Sequencing used immunoSEQ multiplex PCR; TCRdb keeps in-frame clones, though not all of them. The repertoire holds 12,000 or so clones, with about nine tenths as singletons. Time point of the sample: week 5, during vaccination. Mutant IDH1 20-mer peptide, at 300 ug, made up each vaccine dose, with topical imiquimod. Specimen: PBMCs, collected from a glioma patient whose treatment included an IDH1 peptide vaccine. These receptors originate from a woman aged 35 to 49 with glioma. Some clones in this sample may be carry-over from other donors' samples.

The chain is built from TRBV18 and TRBJ1-2; D remains unclear. The CDR3 contains 15 residues. V dropped 1 base and J dropped 1 base, with 10 bases sitting between them. The V gene's germline CDR1 is KGHSH and CDR2 LQKENI. The CDR3 DNA reads as TGTGCCAGCTCACCACTCGAGACGGATAACTATGGCTACACCTTC. It translates to CASSPLETDNYGYTF.

V is TRBV5-3 and J is TRBJ1-1, with D perhaps matching TRBD1 (6 bases). Being an ORF, TRBV5-3 has a function that is uncertain. V dropped 4 bases and J dropped 0 bases, with 16 bases sitting between them. The CDR3 runs to 16 residues. For the CDR3, the DNA is TGTGCCAGAAGCCTGAGGACAGACTTCATGAACACTGAAGCTTTCTTT. It codes for CARSLRTDFMNTEAFF.

The rearrangement links TRBV13 to TRBJ2-3; 9 bases line up with TRBD2. The CDR3 totals 16 residues. Germline assignment: CDR1 PRHDT and CDR2 FYEKMQ (reference sequence). V gave up 2 bases and J gave up 5 bases; unmatched junction bases: 8. CDR3 sequence reads: CASSLMAGGVKDTQYF. For the CDR3, the DNA is TGTGCCAGCAGCTTAATGGCGGGGGGGGTCAAAGATACGCAGTATTTT.

The chain joins TRBV6-6 to TRBJ2-1; 7 bases match TRBD1. Germline V gives CDR1 MNHNY, CDR2 SVGAGI (reference sequence). Trimming cost V 6 bases and J 3 bases; bases outside gene matches: 5. The CDR3 loop spans 14 amino acids. This chain's CDR3 is CASSPRDSYNEQFF. CDR3 nucleotides: TGTGCCAGCAGCCCCCGGGACAGCTACAATGAGCAGTTCTTC.

V and J are TRBV2 and TRBJ2-2; possible D gene TRBD1, 6 bases. This CDR3 is 19 amino acids long. V lost 3 bases and J 1 base, leaving 21 bases between the germline ends. Looked up from germline, CDR1 is SNHLY and CDR2 is FYNNEI. The CDR3 DNA reads as TGTGCCAGCAGTGAGGGGTGGACAGCCATAGGTAGGAACACCGGGGAGCTGTTTTTT. This sequence encodes CASSEGWTAIGRNTGELFF. Variable domain in full (rest from reference TRBV2 and TRBJ2-2): EPEVTQTPSHQVTQMGQEVILRCVPISNHLYFYWYRQILGQKVEFLVSFYNNEISEKSEIFDDQFSVERPDGSNFTLKIRSTKLEDSAMYFCASSEGWTAIGRNTGELFFGEGSRLTVL.

In this sample, this clone turned up a few times. V is TRBV5-6 and J is TRBJ1-1; TRBD1 might be the D (5 bases). Germline V CDR1 and CDR2: SGHDT, YYEEEE. Trimming removed 3 bases at V and 5 bases at J, with 11 bases between. This CDR3 is built from 13 residues. CDR3 in amino acids: CASSWGTVTEAFF. The CDR3 bases are TGTGCCAGCAGCTGGGGGACGGTGACTGAAGCTTTCTTT. Based on the CDR3 plus reference TRBV5-6 and TRBJ1-1, the full variable domain is DAGVTQSPTHLIKTRGQQVTLRCSPKSGHDTVSWYQQALGQGPQFIFQYYEEEERQRGNFPDRFSGHQFPNYSSELNVNALLLGDSALYLCASSWGTVTEAFFGQGTRLTVV.

The sample holds one count of this clone. J is TRBJ1-1 and V is TRBV6-5, with TRBD1 matching over 8 bases. J was trimmed by 11 bases and V by 5 bases; bases with no gene match: 7. Germline CDR1 reads MNHEY; CDR2 reads SVGAGI. CDR3 size: 12 residues. The chain's CDR3 is CASSDRGWEAFF. DNA of the CDR3: TGTGCCAGCAGTGACAGGGGCTGGGAGGCTTTCTTT.

The rearrangement uses TRBV30 and TRBJ1-1; D ambiguous. There are 14 residues in the CDR3. Germline V gives CDR1 GTSNPN, CDR2 SVGIG (reference sequence). Trimming took 3 bases from V and 4 from J, leaving 15 bases between them. The CDR3 bases are TGTGCCTGGAGGAAGGCGAGGGAAGGCACTGAAGCTTTCTTT. It codes for CAWRKAREGTEAFF.

The gene calls are TRBV19 and TRBJ1-2; D is unclear. V gave up 3 bases and J gave up 4 bases, with 6 bases separating them. CDR1 LNHDA and CDR2 SQIVND come from the germline V gene (reference sequence). CDR3 length: 12 amino acids. Here the CDR3 reads CASSILGYGYTF. As DNA, the CDR3 is TGTGCCAGTAGTATTCTCGGCTATGGCTACACCTTC.

This clone came up once. The chain combines TRBV19 with TRBJ2-1; D perhaps matches TRBD2 (6 bases). The CDR3 is made up of 17 amino acids. V lost 0 bases and J lost 1, with 13 bases in between. Germline V lookup: CDR1 LNHDA, CDR2 SQIVND (reference sequence). The CDR3 sequence: CASSIEPGLPSYNEQFF. CDR3 DNA sequence: TGTGCCAGTAGTATAGAACCGGGACTTCCGTCCTACAATGAGCAGTTCTTC.

This chain joins TRBV28 and TRBJ1-4; D is unclear. V lost 2 bases, J lost 5 bases, and 9 bases lay in between. From germline, CDR1 is MDHEN and CDR2 SYDVKM. The CDR3 has 14 amino acids. CDR3 nucleotides: TGTGCCAGCAGTTTACGGCGGTCGAATGAAAAACTGTTTTTT. This gives the protein CASSLRRSNEKLFF.

The rearrangement joins TRBV27 to TRBJ2-2; D remains ambiguous. V lost 6 bases to trimming and J lost 7 bases, with 12 bases between them. Germline V gives CDR1 MNHEY, CDR2 SMNVEV (reference sequence). The length of the CDR3 is 13 residues. The CDR3 nucleotides read TGTGCCAGCAGCCCCGGTTTGATCGGGGAGCTGTTTTTT. Translation gives CASSPGLIGELFF.

The chain has TRBV2 and TRBJ2-3, with 8 bases aligning to TRBD1. The CDR3 is 15 amino acids. The junction had 11 bases not matched to a gene; V was cut back by 8 bases and J by 4 bases. Per the germline V gene, CDR1 is SNHLY and CDR2 is FYNNEI. The CDR3 loop reads CASAGRTGKADTQYF. CDR3 coding DNA: TGTGCCAGCGCCGGTCGGACAGGGAAGGCAGATACGCAGTATTTT.

There are a few counts of this clone. The gene calls are TRBV7-9 and TRBJ2-1; 13 bases map to TRBD2. CDR3 length: 17 amino acids. CDR1 SEHNR and CDR2 FQNEAQ come from the germline V gene (reference sequence). V shed 5 bases, J shed 0 bases, and the junction held 4 bases outside the gene matches. DNA for the CDR3: TGTGCCAGCAGCCCACTAGCGGGGGGGTCCTCCTACAATGAGCAGTTCTTC. Translated: CASSPLAGGSSYNEQFF.

The chain recombines TRBV5-4 with TRBJ2-5; 9 positions agree with TRBD2. The CDR3 runs 15 residues. Per germline, CDR1 SGHNT and CDR2 YYREEE (reference sequence). J gave up 3 bases and V 3 bases, and 6 bases lay outside the gene matches. CDR3 sequence: CASSWVPSGEETQYF. Written as DNA, the CDR3 is TGTGCCAGCAGCTGGGTTCCTAGCGGGGAAGAGACCCAGTACTTC.

The chain uses TRBV6-1 and TRBJ2-1; D tentatively fits TRBD1 or TRBD2 (6 bases each). The germline V gene has CDR1 MNHNS and CDR2 SASEGT. Trimming removed 4 bases at V and 8 bases at J, with 12 bases between. This CDR3 has 13 amino acids. The CDR3 bases are TGTGCCAGCAGTGGCGGGACATTCCATGAGCAGTTCTTC. Its protein product is CASSGGTFHEQFF.

This clone was recorded only once. The chain is built from TRBV6-1 and TRBJ1-1; unclear D gene. The V end lost 3 bases, the J end lost 0 bases, and 8 bases lay between the germline ends. Germline lookup yields CDR1 MNHNS and CDR2 SASEGT. The CDR3 spans 14 residues. The CDR3 DNA follows: TGTGCCAGCAGTGACCCAGGCCTGAACACTGAAGCTTTCTTT. Its protein is CASSDPGLNTEAFF.